The T cell receptor (beta chain) under discussion was sequenced for a study of response to subunit inactivated influenza vaccine. TCRdb re-called the RT-PCR reads through MiXCR, storing one row per CDR3 protein. The sample has 150,000 to 200,000 distinct CDR3 sequences; less than 15% are singletons. Ten or more counts support this clonotype. Germline CDR1 reads MNHEY; CDR2 reads SVGEGT. V was pared by 3 bases and J by 6 bases, with 6 bases between. CDR3 length: 12 amino acids. These data were likewise used in another study, on T cells expressing NK-cell markers. In that study: UMIs were included in TCR beta cDNA generated by 5'RACE template switching. Evidence did not settle whether expanded NKG2C+ T cell clones targeted HCMV.

This receptor was identified in a man between 50 and 59 years old who received an inactivated influenza vaccine. This sample comprised CD8+ T cells sorted from PBMCs, obtained 11 to 12 days after vaccination. The chain is built from TRBV6-2 or TRBV6-3 and TRBJ2-1, with D unresolved. The CDR3, as DNA: TGTGCCAGCAGTTATAGTCCCAATGAGCAGTTCTTC. This gives the protein CASSYSPNEQFF.